What follows are 23 T cell receptor beta chains derived from one specimen sequenced in a study of cytomegalovirus exposure and HLA in healthy donors. The PCR contained 60 Vbeta and 13 Jbeta primers. TCRdb's table, derived via immunoSEQ multiplex PCR, lists solely in-frame clones and lacks some. The sample lists tens of thousands of clones; 60% to 65% were seen once. The sequencing sample was made of PBMCs. The receptors stem from a human donor in good health.

This sequence joins TRBV28 and TRBJ2-2; 11 bases line up with TRBD1. Germline V gene sequence: CDR1 MDHEN, CDR2 SYDVKM. Losses at the gene ends were 7 bases for V and 5 bases for J; bases not matched to a gene: 3. The CDR3 covers 14 residues. This CDR3 is CASMGQGETGELFF. The CDR3 DNA reads TGTGCCAGCATGGGACAGGGGGAGACCGGGGAGCTGTTTTTT.

To note about this clone: The sample holds other DNA sequences that translate to the same CDR3. This chain uses TRBV11-3 with TRBJ2-7; D not resolved. This CDR3 region has 11 residues. The V end lost 2 bases, the J end lost 5 bases, and 4 bases lay between the germline ends. Germline CDR1 reads SGHNT; CDR2 reads YENEEA. The CDR3 here is CASSLSDEQYF. As DNA, the CDR3 is TGTGCCAGCAGCTTATCCGACGAGCAGTACTTC.

This clone was seen more than once but under ten times. The chain links TRBV7-3 to TRBJ2-1; tentative D call: TRBD1 (5 bases). V lost 0 bases and J lost 6, with 12 bases in between. CDR3 size: 15 residues. Germline lookup yields CDR1 SGHTA and CDR2 FQGTGA. The CDR3 protein is CASSLTSVTANEQFF. CDR3 DNA: TGTGCCAGCAGCTTAACATCGGTGACAGCCAATGAGCAGTTCTTC.

In DNA form, the CDR3 reads TGTGCCAGCAGTTTAATAGCGGGGGTCCCAGATACGCAGTATTTT. This encodes CASSLIAGVPDTQYF. The rearrangement links TRBV27 to TRBJ2-3; TRBD2 agrees at 9 bases. Looked up from germline, CDR1 is MNHEY and CDR2 is SMNVEV (reference sequence). Trimming cost V 2 bases and J 4 bases; bases outside gene matches: 4. This CDR3 is 15 amino acids long.

The rearrangement links TRBV6-1 to TRBJ1-5, with a tentative D call TRBD1 (5 bases). Germline loops: CDR1 MNHNS, CDR2 SASEGT. This CDR3 comprises 13 residues. V gave up 10 bases and J gave up 2 bases, with 12 bases separating them. The CDR3 loop is CATGGSGNQPQHF. The CDR3 DNA is TGTGCCACCGGGGGGTCGGGCAATCAGCCCCAGCATTTT.

The chain joins TRBV29-1 to TRBJ2-5; 7 positions agree with TRBD2. The germline V gene has CDR1 SQVTM and CDR2 ANQGSEA. The CDR3 has 13 amino acids. V gave up 7 bases and J gave up 6 bases; unmatched junction bases: 11. CDR3 sequence: CSATTSGGQTQYF. Here the CDR3 DNA reads TGCAGCGCGACGACATCGGGAGGACAGACCCAGTACTTC.

With regard to this clone: Different DNA sequences within this sample yield the same CDR3. The chain recombines TRBV9 with TRBJ2-7; D gene ambiguous. The CDR3 length is 14 residues. Trimming took 0 bases from V and 0 from J, leaving 7 bases between them. Per the germline V gene, CDR1 is SGDLS and CDR2 is YYNGEE. The CDR3 loop reads CASSVGGSSYEQYF. CDR3 sequence (DNA): TGTGCCAGCAGCGTAGGAGGCAGCTCCTACGAGCAGTACTTC.

In DNA, the CDR3 is TGTGCCAGCTCAAACAGAAATAGCAATCAGCCCCAGCATTTT. It codes for CASSNRNSNQPQHF. The chain recombines TRBV2 with TRBJ1-5; D call uncertain. Germline V gene sequence: CDR1 SNHLY, CDR2 FYNNEI. This CDR3 contains 14 residues. Deletions cut 8 bases from V and 0 bases from J, with 11 bases between.

This clone was seen only a few times. The CDR3: CAIGQTNEQFF. As DNA, the CDR3 is TGTGCCATCGGACAGACCAATGAGCAGTTCTTC. The chain combines TRBV5-4 with TRBJ2-1; D possibly corresponds to TRBD1 (6 bases). The CDR3 is 11 amino acids. Germline CDR1 reads SGHNT; CDR2 reads YYREEE (reference sequence). The V end lost 9 bases, the J end lost 6 bases, and 10 bases lay between the germline ends.

About this clone itself: This sample also contains other DNA sequences that code for the same CDR3. The chain couples TRBV9 to TRBJ2-1; 7 nucleotides agree with TRBD2. The CDR3 covers 15 residues. With 2 bases clipped from V and 4 bases from J, the junction kept 6 bases outside the gene matches. CDR1 and CDR2 (germline): SGDLS, YYNGEE. The CDR3 DNA sequence: TGTGCCAGCAGCGTTGGTGGGGGGGGGTACAATGAGCAGTTCTTC. Translating it yields CASSVGGGGYNEQFF.

V gene TRBV7-8 combines with J gene TRBJ2-2; D may be TRBD2 (6 bases). Trimming pared 5 bases from V and 4 bases from J, leaving 17 bases between. The germline V gene encodes CDR1 SGHVS and CDR2 FQNEAQ. CDR3 length equals 16 residues. This chain's CDR3 is CASSLLGGPGTGELFF. CDR3 bases: TGTGCCAGCAGCCTCCTGGGGGGACCCGGCACCGGGGAGCTGTTTTTT.

The V and J genes are TRBV6-4 and TRBJ2-7; TRBD2 matches 13 bases. Germline CDR1 reads MRHNA; CDR2 reads SNTAGT. V shed 6 bases, J shed 5 bases, and the junction held 16 bases outside the gene matches. The CDR3 runs 18 residues. CDR3 DNA: TGTGCCAGCAGCCGCCAACTAGCGGGGGGGCCTAGCGTCCACGAGCAGTACTTC. This codes for CASSRQLAGGPSVHEQYF.

This rearrangement joins TRBV13 to TRBJ1-2, with D maybe TRBD1 (5 bases). The CDR3 spans 16 residues. The V end lost 5 bases, the J end lost 0 bases, and 16 bases lay between the germline ends. Germline CDR1 and CDR2: PRHDT and FYEKMQ (reference sequence). CDR3 region: CASSRRQTAANYGYTF. For the CDR3, the DNA is TGTGCCAGCAGCCGAAGACAGACAGCAGCTAACTATGGCTACACCTTC.

This chain connects TRBV10-3 to TRBJ2-2; D ambiguous. In germline, CDR1 is ENHRY, CDR2 SYGVKD. Trimming cost V 7 bases and J 2 bases, with 11 bases left between them. The length of the CDR3 is 14 residues. CDR3 bases: TGTGCCATCACTTCGTCCCTTAACACCGGGGAGCTGTTTTTT. This translates into CAITSSLNTGELFF.

This clone was counted only a few times. The sample holds other DNA sequences that translate to the same CDR3. The chain is built from TRBV7-6 and TRBJ1-3; D gene unclear. Germline CDR1 is SGHVS and CDR2 is FNYEAQ. The CDR3 extends over 17 amino acids. Trimming removed 3 bases at V and 1 base at J, with 16 bases between. CDR3 residues: CASSLPEVGGSGNTIYF. The CDR3 DNA reads TGTGCCAGCAGCTTGCCCGAAGTCGGAGGGTCTGGAAACACCATATATTTT. Variable domain in full (rest from reference TRBV7-6 and TRBJ1-3): GAGVSQSPRYKVTKRGQDVALRCDPISGHVSLYWYRQALGQGPEFLTYFNYEAQQDKSGLPNDRFSAERPEGSISTLTIQRTEQRDSAMYRCASSLPEVGGSGNTIYFGEGSWLTVV.

The V gene is TRBV11-3, the J gene TRBJ2-3; D is ambiguous. The CDR3 spans 14 residues. V shed 5 bases and J shed 6 bases, with 15 bases lying between them. Germline assignment: CDR1 SGHNT and CDR2 YENEEA. The CDR3 DNA is TGTGCCAGCAGCCTCAGAAAGTCCCCGGATACGCAGTATTTT. It specifies CASSLRKSPDTQYF.

The rearrangement links TRBV7-9 to TRBJ2-5, with D unclear. Germline assignment: CDR1 SEHNR and CDR2 FQNEAQ (reference sequence). The CDR3 has 12 amino acids. With 6 bases removed from V and 1 base from J, the gap between germline ends came to 6 bases. The DNA of the CDR3 is TGTGCCAGCAGTGACTTCCAAGAGACCCAGTACTTC. This codes for CASSDFQETQYF.

V usage is TRBV6-5 and J usage is TRBJ1-1, with TRBD1 matching 9 bases. This CDR3 has 14 amino acids. V lost 4 bases to trimming and J lost 4 bases; unmatched junction nucleotides: 4. CDR1 and CDR2 from the germline V gene are MNHEY and SVGAGI. The CDR3 sequence: CASSWTGVGTEAFF. Here the CDR3 DNA reads TGTGCCAGCAGTTGGACAGGGGTCGGCACTGAAGCTTTCTTT.

The chain's CDR3 is CASSMGSFYGYTF. Written as DNA, the CDR3 is TGTGCCAGTAGTATGGGCAGTTTTTATGGCTACACCTTC. The chain is built from TRBV19 and TRBJ1-2; unclear D gene. V was trimmed by 3 bases and J by 5 bases, leaving 10 bases between them. In germline, CDR1 is LNHDA, CDR2 SQIVND (reference sequence). The CDR3 is 13 amino acids.

The CDR3 DNA reads as TGTGCCAGCAGTGGCGGGGGCAATCAGCCCCAGCATTTT. It codes for CASSGGGNQPQHF. The genes are TRBV25-1 and TRBJ1-5, with D hard to call. Trimming removed 4 bases from V and 2 bases from J, with 6 bases in between. CDR1 is MGHDK, CDR2 SYGVNS, per germline. This CDR3 comprises 13 residues.

This sequence joins TRBV7-2 and TRBJ1-6; D is possibly TRBD1 (6 bases). CDR1 is SGHTA and CDR2 is FQGNSA in the germline V gene. The CDR3 covers 16 residues. V was trimmed by 1 base and J by 9 bases, leaving 16 bases between them. The chain's CDR3 is CASSLGQGNLVSPLHF. The CDR3 DNA reads as TGTGCCAGCAGCTTAGGGCAGGGGAACCTCGTTTCACCCCTCCACTTT. The variable domain in full, with the rest retrieved from reference TRBV7-2 and TRBJ1-6, is GAGVSQSPSNKVTEKGKDVELRCDPISGHTALYWYRQSLGQGLEFLIYFQGNSAPDKSGLPSDRFSAERTGGSVSTLTIQRTQQEDSAVYLCASSLGQGNLVSPLHFGNGTRLTVT.

The chain has TRBV2 and TRBJ2-7, with D perhaps TRBD1 (5 bases). The CDR3 is made up of 14 amino acids. With 1 base removed from V and 2 bases from J, the gap between germline ends came to 9 bases. From germline, CDR1 is SNHLY and CDR2 FYNNEI. The CDR3 is CASSEVRTTYEQYF. The CDR3 DNA sequence: TGTGCCAGCAGTGAAGTCCGGACAACCTACGAGCAGTACTTC. Drawing the rest from reference TRBV2 and TRBJ2-7, the complete variable domain is EPEVTQTPSHQVTQMGQEVILRCVPISNHLYFYWYRQILGQKVEFLVSFYNNEISEKSEIFDDQFSVERPDGSNFTLKIRSTKLEDSAMYFCASSEVRTTYEQYFGPGTRLTVT.

The chain couples TRBV4-1 to TRBJ1-1; 9 positions agree with TRBD1. The germline V gene encodes CDR1 MGHRA and CDR2 YSYEKL. Trimming removed 6 bases from V and 3 bases from J; junction bases left unmatched: 11. CDR3 size: 16 residues. The CDR3 spells CASSRTGVPGDTEAFF. For the CDR3, the DNA is TGCGCCAGCAGTCGGACAGGGGTCCCTGGTGACACTGAAGCTTTCTTT.